This T cell receptor (beta chain) came from a study of T-cell reconstitution after alpha-beta-depleted transplantation in children. In this sample, this clonotype turned up a few times. Germline V CDR1 and CDR2: MDHEN, SYDVKM. This CDR3 has 13 residues. V shed 8 bases and J shed 2 bases, with 12 bases lying between them. Unique molecular identifiers were incorporated into the prepared TCRbeta library. TCRdb analysed the PCR reads with MiXCR anew, one entry per CDR3 protein. Of roughly 500,000 distinct CDR3 sequences in the sample, approximately 12% were seen once. This clonotype was obtained from a human donor who donated a stem cell graft to a child with combined immunodeficiency. This rearrangement joins TRBV28 to TRBJ2-5; D may be TRBD1 (7 bases). Sequencing used PBMCs from the stem cell graft donor, obtained from the stem cell graft. CDR3 sequence: CASQAGQQETQYF. CDR3 DNA sequence: TGTGCCAGCCAGGCGGGACAGCAAGAGACCCAGTACTTC. Combining the CDR3 with reference TRBV28 and TRBJ2-5 gives the whole variable domain DVKVTQSSRYLVKRTGEKVFLECVQDMDHENMFWYRQDPGLGLRLIYFSYDVKMKEKGDIPEGYSVSREKKERFSLILESASTNQTSMYLCASQAGQQETQYFGPGTRLLVL.